The T cell receptor beta chain under discussion was sequenced for a study of T cells in Graves' hyperthyroidism and ophthalmopathy. Study-level points and caveats: In validation, the model predicted ophthalmopathy. These predictions came a median 6.5 months before onset.

It was RNA transcripts that yielded the amplified TCR beta CDR3 regions. The HTBI primer set drove a first-round RT-PCR of the TCR CDR3. One entry per CDR3 protein, called by TCRdb with MiXCR from the multiplex PCR reads. The sample yields under 300,000 distinct CDR3 sequences, nearly 15% seen once. Losses at the gene ends were 3 bases for V and 12 bases for J; bases not matched to a gene: 7. CDR3 size: 12 residues. Germline values: CDR1 DFQATT, CDR2 SNEGSKA (reference sequence). This clonotype was seen only a few times. What it binds is not known. Using less than 12 ml of fresh peripheral blood, PBMCs were prepared.

Sequenced: blood. This sequence joins TRBV20-1 and TRBJ2-1, with 8 nucleotides matching TRBD2. This receptor was obtained from a woman between 45 and 60 years old with Graves' hyperthyroidism that later progressed to Graves' ophthalmopathy. CDR3 sequence (DNA): TGCAGTGCTAGCGGGACTAGGGAGGCGCAGTTCTTC. Protein: CSASGTREAQFF.